This note documents a single TCR beta chain sequence. Mismatch with germline at one junction end may stem from a read error. Germline CDR1 SNHLY, CDR2 FYNNEI. This CDR3 spans 12 amino acids. Using immunoSEQ multiplex PCR, the repertoire was profiled, and TCRdb retains in-frame clones only, with some absent. The sample includes 30,000 to 45,000 clones, approximately 79% of them seen just once. This record comes from a study of OX40 agonist ivuxolimab in advanced cancers. V gene TRBV2 combines with J gene TRBJ2-7; D is ambiguous. The TCR sequence derives from an adult with an advanced solid tumor such as melanoma, head and neck, liver or kidney cancer. The specimen was CD4+ or CD8+ T cells sorted from blood, collected in a trial of the OX40 agonist ivuxolimab. CDR3 sequence: CASSDLNAGKLF. The CDR3 nucleotides are TGTGCCAGCAGTGATTTGAATGCAGGAAAACTTTTC.